These 18 T cell receptor beta chains came from one sample sequenced in a study of Tregs in tolerant kidney transplant recipients (dated by TCRdb to the late 2010s). In the paper's terms, the time point label means: blood sample drawn before combined kidney and bone marrow transplant. The library was obtained by the immunoSEQ multiplex PCR assay. Drawn from immuneACCESS, this table holds only the in-frame rearrangements with V and J called that TCRdb kept. Clones are partly lost; checked studies trace under half to an unresolved V gene and leave the rest unexplained. This sample's clone table shows roughly 30,000 clones. The ten largest clonotypes hold around 14% of the sample. The input for sequencing was CD8+ T cells from blood, taken before the transplant. These receptors came from a human donor who received a combined kidney and bone marrow transplant.

For this clone: The read terminates 3 residues before the CDR3 end, so the remaining end is supplied by the germline J gene. This sequence joins TRBV7-2 and TRBJ1-5; TRBD1 matches at 7 bases. This CDR3 has 15 amino acids. V lost 3 bases to trimming and J lost 3 bases; unmatched junction nucleotides: 5. Germline assignment: CDR1 SGHTA and CDR2 FQGNSA. The CDR3 loop is CASSFYRGYNQPQHF. The CDR3 bases that were read are TGTGCCAGCAGCTTCTACAGGGGTTACAATCAGCCC.

On this clone: The DNA ends 3 residues before the CDR3 does, and the rest of the CDR3 is filled in from the germline J gene. V usage is TRBV7-2 and J usage is TRBJ1-5; tentative D call: TRBD1 (6 bases). V dropped 5 bases and J dropped 3 bases, with 14 bases sitting between them. Germline CDR1 is SGHTA and CDR2 is FQGNSA. The CDR3 loop spans 15 amino acids. The CDR3 DNA, read in part, is TGTGCCAGCAGCCCCGACCCAGGGGACAATCAGCCC. Its translation: CASSPDPGDNQP. The complete CDR3 protein is CASSPDPGDNQPQHF.

In regard to this clone: From the germline J gene comes the end of the CDR3, since the read stops 3 residues before it. The rearrangement links TRBV7-8 to TRBJ2-5; possible D gene TRBD1, 6 bases. V lost 4 bases to trimming and J lost 2 bases, with 14 bases between them. Germline V lookup: CDR1 SGHVS, CDR2 FQNEAQ. The CDR3 is made up of 15 amino acids. The CDR3 sequence is CASSYEPGTQETQYF. The sequenced CDR3 bases are TGTGCCAGCAGCTACGAGCCGGGGACACAAGAGACC.

Turning to this clone: The missing CDR3 end, 3 residues past where the read stops, is filled in from the germline J gene. The chain has TRBV5-4 and TRBJ2-3; D possibly corresponds to TRBD2 (6 bases). Trimming shortened V by 4 bases and J by 2 bases, and 11 bases separated the two germline ends. CDR1 SGHNT and CDR2 YYREEE come from the germline V gene (reference sequence). CDR3 length equals 14 residues. The sequenced part of the CDR3 DNA is TGTGCCAGCAGCGAACGGGACTCCACAGATACG. Its translation is CASSERDSTDT. The full CDR3 is CASSERDSTDTQYF.

As concerns this clone: The CDR3 end lies 3 residues beyond the end of the read and is filled in from the germline J gene. The V gene is TRBV5-1, the J gene TRBJ2-7, with 10 nucleotides matching TRBD2. Germline V gives CDR1 SGHRS, CDR2 YFSETQ. This CDR3 comprises 13 residues. Germline trimming cut 5 bases from V and 4 bases from J; bases unmatched to any gene: 3. This CDR3 reads CASRLAGLYEQYF. CDR3 DNA, as far as it was read: TGCGCCAGCAGACTAGCGGGACTTTACGAG.

Points on this clone: The CDR3 end falls 3 residues outside the read, so it is completed with the germline J gene. The chain uses TRBV19 and TRBJ1-6, with TRBD1 matching over 7 bases. CDR1 and CDR2 from the germline V gene are LNHDA and SQIVND (reference sequence). Trimming cost V 9 bases and J 5 bases; bases outside gene matches: 4. CDR3 length: 13 residues. The CDR3 loop is CASRGTDNSPLHF. The sequenced part of the CDR3 DNA is TGTGCCAGCCGCGGGACAGATAATTCACCC.

With regard to this clone: The missing CDR3 end, 3 residues past where the read stops, is filled in from the germline J gene. This chain links TRBV13 with TRBJ2-7; TRBD2 matches at 10 bases. The ends lost 1 base at V and 3 bases at J; junction bases unmatched: 3. The CDR3 contains 15 residues. Germline V gene sequence: CDR1 PRHDT, CDR2 FYEKMQ (reference sequence). CDR3 DNA (partial): TGTGCCAGCAGCTTAGCAGCTAGCGGGAGCTACGAG. Its translation is CASSLAASGSYE. The whole CDR3 is CASSLAASGSYEQYF.

On this clone itself: The read falls 3 residues short of the CDR3 end, and the missing part is taken from the germline J gene. The chain couples TRBV29-1 to TRBJ2-1; 9 bases match TRBD2. Looked up from germline, CDR1 is SQVTM and CDR2 is ANQGSEA. This CDR3 is 17 amino acids long. Losses at the gene ends were 8 bases for V and 0 bases for J; bases not matched to a gene: 14. The CDR3 bases that were read are TGCAGCCCCTCGGGGAGACTAGCGGATAACTCCTACAATGAG. It codes for CSPSGRLADNSYNE. In full, the CDR3 reads CSPSGRLADNSYNEQFF.

On this clone itself: The observed sequence ends 3 residues before the CDR3 terminus, with the missing tail filled in from the germline J gene. The chain combines TRBV19 with TRBJ2-7; possible D gene TRBD2, 7 bases. V shed 10 bases and J shed 3 bases, with 16 bases lying between them. Germline-derived CDR1 and CDR2 are LNHDA and SQIVND (reference sequence). The CDR3 is 13 amino acids. The CDR3: CATAGEGYYEQYF. CDR3 DNA, as far as it was read: TGTGCCACCGCAGGGGAGGGGTACTACGAG.

Remarks on this clone: The CDR3 end lies 3 residues beyond the end of the read and is filled in from the germline J gene. The chain combines TRBV29-1 with TRBJ1-1; D is possibly TRBD1 (6 bases). Per germline, CDR1 SQVTM and CDR2 ANQGSEA. The CDR3 consists of 14 residues. The V end lost 4 bases, the J end lost 4 bases, and 16 bases lay between the germline ends. CDR3: CSVAPAGGGTEAFF. The CDR3 DNA, read in part, is TGCAGCGTTGCCCCGGCGGGGGGCGGCACTGAA.

About this clone itself: The read ends 3 residues shy of where the CDR3 ends; the end is completed using the germline J gene. Other nucleotide sequences from this sample produce the same CDR3. V and J are TRBV10-3 and TRBJ2-7; TRBD1 matches 10 bases. J gave up 3 bases and V 8 bases, and 4 bases lay outside the gene matches. CDR3 length: 13 amino acids. Germline assignment: CDR1 ENHRY and CDR2 SYGVKD. The part of the CDR3 DNA that was read is TGTGCCATCTCCGGGACAGGGGACTACGAG. It specifies CAISGTGDYE. Given in full, the CDR3 is CAISGTGDYEQYF.

CDR3 DNA (partial): TGTGCCAGTAACACGGGTTACCTATCCGAG. Its translation is CASNTGYLSE. The entire CDR3 is CASNTGYLSEQYF. The J gene is TRBJ2-7, the V gene TRBV19; D is undetermined. The read ends 3 residues early relative to the CDR3; the germline J gene fills the gap. V was cut by 7 bases and J by 6 bases, with 16 bases left in between. The germline V gene encodes CDR1 LNHDA and CDR2 SQIVND (reference sequence). The CDR3 runs 13 residues.

Comments on this clone: Read sequence stops 3 residues before the CDR3 end, and the germline J gene provides the missing end. The chain couples TRBV5-1 to TRBJ2-7, with D unclear. Germline V gene data show CDR1 as SGHRS and CDR2 as YFSETQ. The CDR3 runs to 13 residues. V lost 0 bases and J lost 3, with 7 bases in between. The part of the CDR3 DNA that was read is TGCGCCAGCAGCTTGGGCGGATTCTACGAG. Protein product: CASSLGGFYE. The CDR3 as a whole reads CASSLGGFYEQYF.

With regard to this clone: The read falls 3 residues short of the CDR3 end, and the missing part is taken from the germline J gene. V usage is TRBV7-9 and J usage is TRBJ1-2, with a tentative D call TRBD1 (6 bases). V lost 5 bases and J 7 bases, leaving 17 bases between the germline ends. From germline, CDR1 is SEHNR and CDR2 FQNEAQ (reference sequence). The length of the CDR3 is 14 residues. Incomplete CDR3 DNA: TGTGCCAGCAGCAGCCACCAGGACAGCCGTGGC. Translating gives CASSSHQDSRG. Given in full, the CDR3 is CASSSHQDSRGYTF.

About this clone: The observed sequence ends 3 residues before the CDR3 terminus, with the missing tail filled in from the germline J gene. The chain employs TRBV5-1 and TRBJ2-5, with 9 nucleotides matching TRBD1. This CDR3 is built from 15 residues. Germline CDR1 reads SGHRS; CDR2 reads YFSETQ. V trimming: 4 bases; J trimming: 5 bases; junction bases outside the gene matches: 9. The CDR3 protein is CASSPGQGLGETQYF. Incomplete CDR3 DNA: TGCGCCAGCAGCCCCGGACAGGGGTTAGGCGAGACC.

Remarks on this clone: The sequenced fragment ends 3 residues before the CDR3 boundary, so the rest is inferred from the germline J gene. This rearrangement joins TRBV19 to TRBJ1-5; 9 nucleotides agree with TRBD1. With V trimmed by 8 bases and J by 0 bases, 5 bases remained unmatched. CDR3 length: 15 amino acids. Looked up from germline, CDR1 is LNHDA and CDR2 is SQIVND (reference sequence). CDR3 in amino acids: CASGTGLGSNQPQHF. The part of the CDR3 DNA that was read is TGTGCCAGTGGGACAGGGTTGGGTAGCAATCAGCCC.

About this clone: The read terminates 3 residues ahead of where the CDR3 ends, so the germline J gene completes it. This chain connects TRBV20-1 to TRBJ2-7; 7 bases are a match to TRBD1. After removal of 5 bases from V and 6 bases from J, the junction contained 10 bases not matched to a gene. The germline V gene has CDR1 DFQATT and CDR2 SNEGSKA (reference sequence). The CDR3 runs 13 residues. The DNA read from the CDR3 is TGCAGTGCTCCACGGACAGGCCCCCTCGAG. Its translation: CSAPRTGPLE. The whole CDR3 protein reads CSAPRTGPLEQYF.

Details on this clone: The CDR3 end falls 3 residues outside the read, so it is completed with the germline J gene. This chain uses TRBV5-6 with TRBJ1-2, with D possibly TRBD1 on 5 matching bases. The germline V gene has CDR1 SGHDT and CDR2 YYEEEE. CDR3 size: 15 residues. This CDR3 reads CASSLVPQGSGGYTF. CDR3 bases read: TGTGCCAGCAGCTTGGTACCGCAGGGATCTGGGGGC.